Here is one T cell receptor (beta chain) with its context. This clone was seen a handful of times. What antigen it recognizes has not been identified. No base quality values were provided; no much bigger clone lies one nucleotide off. This sample stems from a study of T cells and copy number aberrations in small-cell lung cancer (dated by TCRdb to about 2021). Concerning the study at large: Whole-exome sequencing of the same tumor regions was paired with TCR repertoire sequencing so that T cell metrics could be related to mutations and copy number aberrations. Tumor TCR data were available for 17 patients, and TCR data from both tumor and normal tissue were available for roughly 15 patients.

Points the paper makes about the study in general: All specimens were formalin-fixed paraffin-embedded tissue, which is known to introduce sequencing artifacts. Tumors had lower T-cell density, richness and clonality than adjacent lung tissue, though the difference in density was not significant. Because surgical resection is uncommon in small-cell lung cancer, the study was limited by a small sample size, and the findings need validation.

The donors were limited-stage small-cell lung cancer patients who had surgical resection in Hangzhou, China, between the late 2000s and the early 2020s. All donors were treated with upfront surgery without preoperative chemotherapy or radiotherapy, and immunotherapy was not given to any donor before or after surgery. All 20 or so patients in the sequenced cohort were identified as smokers or heavy second-hand smokers. Adjacent normal lung was collected at least 2 cm from the tumor margin and was confirmed morphologically free of malignant cells by two pathologists. Multi-region TCR-beta sequencing of resected limited-stage small-cell lung cancers and of tumor-adjacent lung tissue was performed to characterize T cell repertoire heterogeneity. The AllPrep DNA/RNA FFPE Kit (Qiagen) was used to extract genomic DNA from the FFPE tissue. The immunoSEQ hsTCRB Kit, with multiplexed V- and J-gene primers, was used to amplify TCR-beta CDR3 regions from genomic DNA. Unique DNA barcodes were added in a second PCR, and the samples were pooled together with one negative control and one positive control. The pooled TCR-beta libraries were sequenced using a 150-cycle paired-end protocol on an Illumina MiSeq. The published analysis was carried out like this. Adaptive Biotechnologies processed the raw sequencing data and produced a report containing normalized, annotated TCR-beta repertoires. To compute T-cell density, TCR-beta templates were normalized to usable DNA, with usable DNA estimated through amplification of housekeeping genes. Richness counted unique rearrangements, and clonality was defined as 1 minus Pielou's evenness. TCRdb re-hosts the immuneACCESS table, in-frame sequences only. Its copies lack some clones; in the studies checked, an unresolved V gene accounts for under half of them, and the cause for the rest is not known. D and trimming come from the DNA, and the V and J calls and clone size come from that table. Here the sample has about 2,600 clones; more than 70% occur a single time. More than 9% of the sample rests with the top ten.

Between the V and J ends, shortened by 3 bases and 9 bases respectively, the junction contains 12 bases. CDR1 SNHLY and CDR2 FYNNEI are derived from the germline V gene. The CDR3, cysteine through phenylalanine, is 14 amino acids long. Kept here is only the CDR3 DNA, which spans 42 bases and is read in frame from base 1. The sequence was obtained from a man aged 70-80 years with small cell lung cancer. Sequencing was performed on normal tissue next to the tumor. The receptor chain draws on TRBV2 and TRBJ1-6, with TRBD1 perhaps the D gene, on 5 matching bases. The CDR3 sequence is CASSEEEGRSPLHF. The bases read TGTGCCAGCAGTGAGGAGGAGGGGCGTTCACCCCTCCACTTT.